This T cell receptor (beta chain) emerged from a study of human T cells and chemical hapten exposure. Overall study: Per-sample TCR yield variation was attributed mainly to small pooled library volume differences. Findings and limits, study-wide: Among TCRs, those above 1 in 1000 frequency were unaffected by DPC sensitization.

The library tagged each cDNA molecule with unique molecular identifiers. Under the authors' procedure: Between about 20,000 and 690,600 TCRs appeared in each sample, and the median stood at 95,638. MiXCR, applied by TCRdb to the reads, yields one record per CDR3 protein. These V and J calls derive from TCRdb rather than the authors' analysis. This sample carries about 120,000 distinct CDR3 sequences, about 7.7% of them seen once, and the ten largest clones take 1.4%. Someone pulled total RNA out of unfractionated whole blood. This clonotype was observed a handful of times. What it recognizes is unknown. Trimming cost V 5 bases and J 4 bases, with 11 bases left between them. The CDR3 spans 13 residues. CDR1 and CDR2 from the germline V gene are SGHVS and FQNEAQ.

Specimen: whole blood. The chain joins TRBV7-8 to TRBJ1-2, with a weak D call TRBD1 (6 bases). The TCR comes from a human donor in good health. Some clones in this sample may be carry-over from other donors' samples. The CDR3 region has the DNA TGTGCCAGCAGCACGGACAGCGCCTATGGCTACACCTTC. It yields the protein CASSTDSAYGYTF.